This TCR beta chain stems from a study of blood T cell repertoires in COVID-19. Study overall: Both acute and convalescent COVID-19 samples were obtained from the United States, Italy and Spain. The analysed material was cDNA or gDNA that came from T cells, B-cell-depleted T cells, or PBMCs.

Trimming shortened V by 2 bases and J by 4 bases, and 18 bases separated the two germline ends. The CDR3 is 16 amino acids. CDR1 is SEHNR, CDR2 FQNEAQ, per germline (reference sequence). As handled by the study authors: Amplified reference gene primers provided the basis for estimating nucleated cell counts. The table came from immunoSEQ multiplex PCR; TCRdb's copy has only in-frame clones and leaves some out. From that table come the V and J calls and clone size; the DNA was used to work out D and trimming. The profile shows around 34,000 clones, 82% of them singletons. This clonotype was obtained from an elderly man with active or convalescent COVID-19. This chain links TRBV7-9 with TRBJ2-7, with D perhaps TRBD2 (6 bases). Sequencing was performed on peripheral blood. The chain's CDR3 is CASSLPGTPSGYEQYF. The CDR3 coding sequence is TGTGCCAGCAGCTTACCAGGGACTCCCTCCGGGTACGAGCAGTACTTC.